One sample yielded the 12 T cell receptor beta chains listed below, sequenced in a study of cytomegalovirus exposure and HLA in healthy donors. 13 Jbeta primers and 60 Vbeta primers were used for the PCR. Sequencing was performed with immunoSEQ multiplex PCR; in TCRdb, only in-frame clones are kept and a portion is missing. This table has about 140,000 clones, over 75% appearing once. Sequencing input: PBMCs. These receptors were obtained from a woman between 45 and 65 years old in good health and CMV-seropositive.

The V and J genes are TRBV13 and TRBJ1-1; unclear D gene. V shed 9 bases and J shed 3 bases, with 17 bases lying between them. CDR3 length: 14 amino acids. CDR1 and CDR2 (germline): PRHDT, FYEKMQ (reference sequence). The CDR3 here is CASNDGWRDTEAFF. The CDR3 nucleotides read TGTGCCAGTAACGACGGTTGGAGGGACACTGAAGCTTTCTTT.

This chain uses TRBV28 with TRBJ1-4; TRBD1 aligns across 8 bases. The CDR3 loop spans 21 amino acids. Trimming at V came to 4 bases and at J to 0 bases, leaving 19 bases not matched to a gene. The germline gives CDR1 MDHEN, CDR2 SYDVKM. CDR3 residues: CASSSPVLAGTGPATNEKLFF. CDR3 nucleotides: TGTGCCAGCAGTTCCCCCGTCTTAGCCGGGACAGGCCCTGCAACTAATGAAAAACTGTTTTTT.

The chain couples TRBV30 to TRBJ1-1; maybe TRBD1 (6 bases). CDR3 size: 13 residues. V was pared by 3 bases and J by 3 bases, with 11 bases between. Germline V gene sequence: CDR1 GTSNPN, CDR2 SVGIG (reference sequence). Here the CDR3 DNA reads TGTGCCTGGAGGGCAGGGGAGTACACTGAAGCTTTCTTT. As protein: CAWRAGEYTEAFF.

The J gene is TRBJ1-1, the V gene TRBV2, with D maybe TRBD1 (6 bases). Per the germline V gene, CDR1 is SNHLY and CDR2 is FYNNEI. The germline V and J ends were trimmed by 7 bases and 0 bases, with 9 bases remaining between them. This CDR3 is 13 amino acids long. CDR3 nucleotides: TGTGCCAGCACTTGGGACATGAACACTGAAGCTTTCTTT. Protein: CASTWDMNTEAFF.

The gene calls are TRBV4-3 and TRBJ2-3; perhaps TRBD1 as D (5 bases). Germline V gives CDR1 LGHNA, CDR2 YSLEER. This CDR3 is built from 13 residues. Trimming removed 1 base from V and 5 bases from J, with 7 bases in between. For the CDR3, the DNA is TGCGCCAGCAGCCAAGTAGGGGAAGATACGCAGTATTTT. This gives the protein CASSQVGEDTQYF.

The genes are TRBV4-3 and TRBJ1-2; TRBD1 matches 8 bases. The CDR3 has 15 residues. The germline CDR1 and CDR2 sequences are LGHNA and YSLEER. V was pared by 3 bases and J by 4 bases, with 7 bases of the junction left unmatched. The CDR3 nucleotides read TGCGCCAGCAGCCAGGGGACAGGAGCTGTCTATGGCTACACCTTC. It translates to CASSQGTGAVYGYTF.

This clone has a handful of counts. This chain's CDR3 is CASRIQVNTEAFF. In nucleotides, the CDR3 is TGTGCCAGTAGAATACAGGTGAACACTGAAGCTTTCTTT. This chain links TRBV19 with TRBJ1-1, with TRBD1 as a possible D gene (5 bases). V was shortened by 6 bases and J by 0 bases, with 8 bases between the two germline ends. Germline CDR1 reads LNHDA; CDR2 reads SQIVND (reference sequence). The CDR3 is made up of 13 amino acids.

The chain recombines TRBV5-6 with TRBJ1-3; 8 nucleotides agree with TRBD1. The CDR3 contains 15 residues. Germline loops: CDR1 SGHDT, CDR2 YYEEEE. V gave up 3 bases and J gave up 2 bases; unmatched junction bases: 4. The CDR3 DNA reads TGTGCCAGCAGCTCATTGGACAGGGCTGGAAACACCATATATTTT. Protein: CASSSLDRAGNTIYF.

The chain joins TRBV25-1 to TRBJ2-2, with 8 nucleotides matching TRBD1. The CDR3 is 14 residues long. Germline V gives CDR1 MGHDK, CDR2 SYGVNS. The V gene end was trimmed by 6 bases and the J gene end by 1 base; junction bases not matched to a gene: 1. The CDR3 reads CASRGQVNTGELFF. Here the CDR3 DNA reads TGTGCCAGCAGGGGACAGGTGAACACCGGGGAGCTGTTTTTT.

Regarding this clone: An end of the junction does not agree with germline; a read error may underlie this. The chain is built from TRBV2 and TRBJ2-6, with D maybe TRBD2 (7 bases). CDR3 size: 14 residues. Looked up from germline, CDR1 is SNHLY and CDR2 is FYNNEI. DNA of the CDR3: TGTGCCAGCAGTGACAGGGCGGGGGCCAACGGCCTGACTTTC. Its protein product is CASSDRAGANGLTF.

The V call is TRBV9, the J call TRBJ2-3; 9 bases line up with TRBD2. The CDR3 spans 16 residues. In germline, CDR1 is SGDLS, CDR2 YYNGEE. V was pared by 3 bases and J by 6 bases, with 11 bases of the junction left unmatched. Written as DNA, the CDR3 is TGTGCCAGCAGCGCGGGACTAGCCGGGGTTGGCGATACGCAGTATTTT. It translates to CASSAGLAGVGDTQYF. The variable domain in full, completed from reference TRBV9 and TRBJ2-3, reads DSGVTQTPKHLITATGQRVTLRCSPRSGDLSVYWYQQSLDQGLQFLIQYYNGEERAKGNILERFSAQQFPDLHSELNLSSLELGDSALYFCASSAGLAGVGDTQYFGPGTRLTVL.

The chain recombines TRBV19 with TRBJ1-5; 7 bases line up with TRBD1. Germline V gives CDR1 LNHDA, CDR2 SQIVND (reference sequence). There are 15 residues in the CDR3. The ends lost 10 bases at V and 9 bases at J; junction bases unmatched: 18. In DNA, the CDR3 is TGTGCCACTCGTTCAACAGGGGAAGAATATCGGCCCCAGCATTTT. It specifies CATRSTGEEYRPQHF.